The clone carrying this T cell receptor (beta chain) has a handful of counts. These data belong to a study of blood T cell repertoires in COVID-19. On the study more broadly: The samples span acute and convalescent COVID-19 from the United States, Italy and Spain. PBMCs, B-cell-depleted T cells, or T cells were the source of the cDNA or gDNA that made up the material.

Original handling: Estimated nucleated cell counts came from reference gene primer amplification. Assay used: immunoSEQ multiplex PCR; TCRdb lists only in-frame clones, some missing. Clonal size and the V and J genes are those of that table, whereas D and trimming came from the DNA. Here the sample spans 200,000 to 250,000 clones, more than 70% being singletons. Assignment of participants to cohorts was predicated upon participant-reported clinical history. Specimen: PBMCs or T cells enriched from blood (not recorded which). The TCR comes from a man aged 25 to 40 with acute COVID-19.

CDR3 residues: CASSSPGAKYEQYF. CDR3 nucleotide sequence: TGTGCCAGCAGCTCACCAGGGGCTAAGTACGAGCAGTACTTC. The chain has TRBV7-9 and TRBJ2-7; possibly TRBD1 for D (6 bases). Germline values: CDR1 SEHNR, CDR2 FQNEAQ (reference sequence). Trimming pared 4 bases from V and 4 bases from J, leaving 14 bases between. This CDR3 comprises 14 residues.